These 9 T cell receptor beta chains originate from one sample sequenced in a study of Graves' ophthalmopathy and Graves' hyperthyroidism. The TCR beta CDR3 regions underwent amplification from RNA transcripts. Second-round multiplex PCR followed a first-round RT-PCR using HTBI primers. From the multiplex PCR reads, TCRdb called clonotypes with MiXCR, one entry per CDR3 protein. The sample gives about 740,000 distinct CDR3 sequences, approximately 40% of which show up once; approximately 43% is in the top ten. The sample consisted of peripheral blood. These receptors all stem from an adult man with Graves' ophthalmopathy.

This clonotype has ten or more counts. This chain links TRBV7-9 with TRBJ1-2; the D is unclear. The CDR3 spans 14 residues. The V and J ends lost 1 base and 5 bases respectively, with 11 bases between them. Germline lookup yields CDR1 SEHNR and CDR2 FQNEAQ (reference sequence). In nucleotides, the CDR3 is TGTGCCAGCAGCTTAGAGTGGACGGATTATGGCTACACCTTC. Its translation is CASSLEWTDYGYTF.

The chain is built from TRBV28 and TRBJ1-1; D ambiguous. Germline V gene lookup returns CDR1 MDHEN and CDR2 SYDVKM. Trimming removed 7 bases from V and 5 bases from J, with 8 bases in between. This CDR3 has 11 residues. Here the CDR3 DNA reads TGTGCCAGCACGTCGAGGACTGAAGCTTTCTTT. Encoded protein: CASTSRTEAFF.

The chain combines TRBV15 with TRBJ2-1, with D tentatively TRBD2 (6 bases). Trimming took off 0 bases at V and 2 bases at J, with 8 bases between the two ends. The CDR3 runs 15 residues. CDR1 LNHNV and CDR2 YYDKDF come from the germline V gene (reference sequence). CDR3 amino acids: CATSREGGTYNEQFF. The CDR3 DNA follows: TGTGCCACCAGCAGAGAAGGCGGGACCTACAATGAGCAGTTCTTC.

This clonotype was counted many times. The V gene is TRBV16, the J gene TRBJ1-2; D is uncertain. The germline V gene encodes CDR1 KGHSY and CDR2 FQNENV. V was trimmed by 2 bases and J by 3 bases, leaving 7 bases between them. The CDR3 loop spans 13 amino acids. DNA for the CDR3: TGTGCCAGCAGCCAACTGTATCACTATGGCTACACCTTC. As protein: CASSQLYHYGYTF. Together with reference TRBV16 and TRBJ1-2, the CDR3 gives the full variable domain: GEEVAQTPKHLVRGEGQKAKLYCAPIKGHSYVFWYQQVLKNEFKFLISFQNENVFDETGMPKERFSAKCLPNSPCSLEIQATKLEDSAVYFCASSQLYHYGYTFGSGTRLTVV.

This clonotype appeared many times. V usage is TRBV15 and J usage is TRBJ1-5; no definite D call. Trimming took off 5 bases at V and 0 bases at J, with 5 bases between the two ends. Germline lookup yields CDR1 LNHNV and CDR2 YYDKDF (reference sequence). The CDR3 spans 13 residues. The CDR3 DNA reads TGTGCCACCAGCCTTATTAGCAATCAGCCCCAGCATTTT. Translating it yields CATSLISNQPQHF.

The chain uses TRBV20-1 and TRBJ2-5; D is undetermined. This CDR3 is 14 amino acids long. Germline CDR1 and CDR2: DFQATT and SNEGSKA (reference sequence). CDR3 amino acids: CRAYDIGNLKTQYF. DNA of the CDR3: TGCAGGGCATACGATATAGGCAATCTGAAGACCCAGTACTTC.

Concerning this clonotype: Compared with germline, one end of the junction differs, possibly owing to a read error. The chain couples TRBV11-1 to TRBJ2-7, with D hard to call. The CDR3 consists of 15 residues. The germline CDR1 and CDR2 sequences are SGHAT and FQDESV (reference sequence). The CDR3 DNA sequence: TGTGCCAGCAGCACCCCCCGTACTGTCTCCTACGAGCAGTGCTTC. Translation gives CASSTPRTVSYEQCF. The complete variable domain, with remaining parts taken from reference TRBV11-1 and TRBJ2-7, reads EAEVAQSPRYKITEKSQAVAFWCDPISGHATLYWYRQILGQGPELLVQFQDESVVDDSQLPKDRFSAERLKGVDSTLKIQPAELGDSAMYLCASSTPRTVSYEQCFGPGTRLTVT.

The table lists this clonotype with many counts. The chain is built from TRBV19 and TRBJ2-7; D gene uncertain. V was pared by 4 bases and J by 4 bases, with 11 bases between. Germline V gene lookup returns CDR1 LNHDA and CDR2 SQIVND (reference sequence). The CDR3 sequence is 13 residues long. This CDR3 reads CASSTRRGYEQYF. Here the CDR3 DNA reads TGTGCCAGTAGTACGCGTCGCGGTTACGAGCAGTACTTC.

About this clonotype: It may be a read error: a sequence one base away is much more abundant. As the CDR3 is not closed by the conserved phenylalanine or tryptophan, this likely results from a read error. This sequence joins TRBV6-1 and TRBJ1-2; D not resolved. The CDR3 has 12 residues. In germline, CDR1 is MNHNS, CDR2 SASEGT. Trimming pared 7 bases from V and 4 bases from J, leaving 10 bases between. CDR3 nucleotide sequence: TGTGCCAGCATTGGGGAGGTCTATGGCTACACCCTC. Protein: CASIGEVYGYTL.